Below are 6 T cell receptor beta chains sequenced from a single sample in a study of blood T cell repertoires in COVID-19. Sequencing used immunoSEQ multiplex PCR; TCRdb keeps in-frame clones, though not all of them. The sample has approximately 120,000 clones; over 70% are singletons. Sequencing input: peripheral blood. The receptor source for this set is a human donor in a cohort sampled during active or convalescent COVID-19.

This clone was detected only a few times. This chain links TRBV19 with TRBJ1-5; TRBD1 agrees at 7 bases. Looked up from germline, CDR1 is LNHDA and CDR2 is SQIVND (reference sequence). This CDR3 is 15 amino acids long. Trimming cost V 7 bases and J 6 bases; bases outside gene matches: 12. The CDR3 sequence: CASTQGRGGLQPQHF. In DNA form, the CDR3 reads TGTGCCAGTACCCAAGGGCGAGGGGGCCTTCAGCCCCAGCATTTT.

The chain uses TRBV13 and TRBJ1-5; D unresolved. The CDR3 is 14 residues long. Germline assignment: CDR1 PRHDT and CDR2 FYEKMQ (reference sequence). V was cut by 0 bases and J by 4 bases, with 7 bases left in between. The CDR3 DNA follows: TGTGCCAGCAGCTTAGGCCGGGAAAATCAGCCCCAGCATTTT. It translates to CASSLGRENQPQHF.

This chain uses TRBV19 with TRBJ1-5, with D possibly TRBD1 on 5 matching bases. CDR3 length: 17 residues. Trimming left V 3 bases short and J 3 bases short, with 18 bases between. Germline CDR1 and CDR2: LNHDA and SQIVND (reference sequence). This CDR3 is CASSMSVAQVANQPQHF. CDR3 DNA: TGTGCCAGTAGTATGTCAGTGGCACAGGTCGCCAATCAGCCCCAGCATTTT.

The chain links TRBV25-1 to TRBJ1-2, with a weak D call TRBD1 (6 bases). The CDR3 has 15 residues. V was cut by 6 bases and J by 6 bases, with 20 bases left in between. In germline, CDR1 is MGHDK, CDR2 SYGVNS. The CDR3 loop reads CASRETGGPSNGYTF. CDR3 coding DNA: TGTGCCAGCAGAGAGACAGGAGGACCTTCTAATGGCTACACCTTC.

The chain couples TRBV5-1 to TRBJ2-2; TRBD1 matches at 10 bases. The V gene end was trimmed by 4 bases and the J gene end by 6 bases; junction bases not matched to a gene: 3. This CDR3 spans 14 amino acids. The germline V gene encodes CDR1 SGHRS and CDR2 YFSETQ. Written as DNA, the CDR3 is TGCGCCAGCAGCCAGGGACAGGGGCCCGGGGAGCTGTTTTTT. Translated, it gives CASSQGQGPGELFF.

This chain connects TRBV5-5 to TRBJ2-3; D unresolved. Germline V gene data show CDR1 as SGHKS and CDR2 as YYEKEE (reference sequence). There are 16 residues in the CDR3. Trimming stripped 1 base from V and 3 bases from J, with 15 bases between. The CDR3 DNA sequence: TGTGCCAGCAGCTTGAGTACGGGTACGGCAACAGATACGCAGTATTTT. Its protein is CASSLSTGTATDTQYF.